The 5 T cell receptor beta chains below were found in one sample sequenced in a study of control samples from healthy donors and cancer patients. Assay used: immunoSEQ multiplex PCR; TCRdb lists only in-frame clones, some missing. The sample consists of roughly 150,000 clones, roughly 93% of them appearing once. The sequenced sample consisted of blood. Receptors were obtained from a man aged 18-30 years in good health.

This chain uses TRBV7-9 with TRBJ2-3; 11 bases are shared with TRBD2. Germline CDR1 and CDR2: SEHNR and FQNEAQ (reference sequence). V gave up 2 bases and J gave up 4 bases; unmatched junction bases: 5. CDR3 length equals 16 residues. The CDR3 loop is CASSLQLAGVADTQYF. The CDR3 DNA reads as TGTGCCAGCAGCTTACAACTAGCGGGGGTCGCAGATACGCAGTATTTT.

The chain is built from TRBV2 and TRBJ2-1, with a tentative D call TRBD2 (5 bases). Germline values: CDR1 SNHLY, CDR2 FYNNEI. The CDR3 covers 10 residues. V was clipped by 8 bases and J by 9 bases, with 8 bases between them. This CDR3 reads CASRLSEQFF. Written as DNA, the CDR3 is TGTGCCAGCCGACTAAGTGAGCAGTTCTTC. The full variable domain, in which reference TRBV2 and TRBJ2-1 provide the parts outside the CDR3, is EPEVTQTPSHQVTQMGQEVILRCVPISNHLYFYWYRQILGQKVEFLVSFYNNEISEKSEIFDDQFSVERPDGSNFTLKIRSTKLEDSAMYFCASRLSEQFFGPGTRLTVL.

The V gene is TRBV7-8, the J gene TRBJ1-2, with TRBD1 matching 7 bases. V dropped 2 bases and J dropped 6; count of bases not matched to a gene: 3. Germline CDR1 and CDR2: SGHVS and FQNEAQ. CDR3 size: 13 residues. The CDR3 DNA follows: TGTGCCAGCAGCTTAATCGACAGGGATGGCTACACCTTC. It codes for CASSLIDRDGYTF.

CDR3 DNA: TGTGCCACCAGTGATTTGAAACAGGGGTGCAATCAGCCCCAGCATTTT. Translation gives CATSDLKQGCNQPQHF. The chain combines TRBV24-1 with TRBJ1-5; 7 bases map to TRBD1. J was trimmed by 2 bases and V by 0 bases; bases with no gene match: 3. The CDR3 contains 16 residues. Germline V gene lookup returns CDR1 KGHDR and CDR2 SFDVKD.

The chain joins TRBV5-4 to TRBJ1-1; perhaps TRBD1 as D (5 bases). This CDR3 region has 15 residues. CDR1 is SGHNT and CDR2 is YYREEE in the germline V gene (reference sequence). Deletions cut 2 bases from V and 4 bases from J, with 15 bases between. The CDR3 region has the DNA TGTGCCAGCAGCTTTTCGTGGGGCGAGGGCACTGAAGCTTTCTTT. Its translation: CASSFSWGEGTEAFF.